A selection of T cell receptor beta chains follows, all from one sample in a study of human T cells and chemical hapten exposure. One entry per CDR3 protein results from TCRdb running MiXCR on the RACE reads. Of 130,000 or so distinct CDR3 sequences in the sample, approximately 9.1% were seen once. Specimen: whole blood. These receptors were collected from a male donor in good health. Some clones in this sample may be carry-over from other donors' samples. CDR3s include the opening cysteine and the closing phenylalanine or tryptophan. D genes are given only for firm matches. Some rows mark clone size as missing; the rest say once, few, many or name a class of expanded clone.

>few|TRBV2|NA|TRBJ1-5
CASKLDDYSNQPQHF
TGTGCCAGCAAACTAGATGACTATAGCAATCAGCCCCAGCATTTT
>NA|TRBV7-2|NA|TRBJ2-7
CASSSRDGKKVSYEQYF
TGTGCCAGCAGCTCCCGGGACGGAAAAAAAGTATCCTACGAGCAGTACTTC
>many|TRBV4-3|TRBD1|TRBJ2-1
CASSYSDRGNRYNEQFF
TGCGCCAGCAGCTATTCTGACAGGGGTAATCGCTACAATGAGCAGTTCTTC
>many|TRBV15|NA|TRBJ2-3
CATSGTTGSAFTDTQYF
TGTGCCACCAGCGGGACGACGGGCTCCGCTTTCACAGATACGCAGTATTTT
>NA|TRBV11-3|TRBD2|TRBJ2-1
CASSPQMGRGRSYRQFF
TGTGCCAGCAGCCCCCAAATGGGGCGGGGGAGATCTTATCGTCAGTTCTTC
>many|TRBV6-6|TRBD1|TRBJ1-2
CASIPPGTGFDGYTF
TGTGCCAGCATACCACCGGGGACAGGGTTCGATGGCTACACCTTC
>NA|TRBV29-1|NA|TRBJ2-2
CSVATGNTGELFF
TGCAGCGTCGCCACAGGGAACACCGGGGAGCTGTTTTTT
>NA|TRBV5-1|TRBD2|TRBJ2-1
CASSLLAGGPGGEQFF
TGCGCCAGCAGCTTACTAGCGGGAGGGCCCGGGGGTGAGCAGTTCTTC
>few|TRBV9|TRBD1|TRBJ2-7
CASSVEDRTSYEQYF
TGTGCCAGCAGCGTAGAGGACAGGACCTCCTACGAGCAGTACTTC
>NA|TRBV15|TRBD2|TRBJ2-3
CATSTGLAGVLDTQYF
TGTGCCACCAGCACGGGTCTAGCGGGAGTGTTAGATACGCAGTATTTT
>few|TRBV6-5|TRBD1|TRBJ1-2
CASSYALYRQGDYGYTF
TGTGCCAGCAGTTACGCATTGTATCGACAGGGTGACTATGGCTACACCTTC
>many|TRBV7-9|TRBD1|TRBJ1-1
CASSSTGGWTEAFF
TGTGCCAGCAGCTCCACAGGGGGCTGGACTGAAGCTTTCTTT
>many|TRBV7-9|NA|TRBJ2-2
CASSLNRDTGELFF
TGTGCCAGCAGCTTAAACAGGGACACCGGGGAGCTGTTTTTT
>NA|TRBV5-1|TRBD2|TRBJ2-1
CASSSVSGGYNEQFF
TGCGCCAGCAGCTCGGTTAGCGGGGGTTACAATGAGCAGTTCTTC
>NA|TRBV30|NA|TRBJ1-4
CAWGVTNEKLFF
TGTGCCTGGGGGGTAACTAATGAAAAACTGTTTTTT
>NA|TRBV6-4|TRBD2|TRBJ2-1
CASSEGTSDYNEQFF
TGTGCCAGCAGTGAAGGGACTAGCGACTACAATGAGCAGTTCTTC
>few|TRBV11-2|TRBD1|TRBJ2-3
CASRSIIRQGADTQYF
TGTGCCAGCAGGAGTATAATCCGACAGGGGGCAGATACGCAGTATTTT
>NA|TRBV19|TRBD1|TRBJ1-6
CASTRDRGDSPLHF
TGTGCCAGTACCAGGGACAGGGGTGATTCACCCCTCCACTTT
>few|TRBV7-9|NA|TRBJ2-7
CASSPPSRSYYEQYF
TGTGCCAGCAGCCCCCCCTCGAGGAGTTACTACGAGCAGTACTTC
>NA|TRBV6-1|NA|TRBJ2-7
CASSDYSIISYEQYF
TGTGCCAGCAGTGACTACAGCATTATCTCCTACGAGCAGTACTTC
>many|TRBV5-1|NA|TRBJ1-1
CASSFKNTEAFF
TGCGCCAGCAGCTTCAAGAACACTGAAGCTTTCTTT
>NA|TRBV29-1|TRBD2|TRBJ2-3
CSVVGDLTSGITDTQYF
TGCAGCGTTGTGGGGGATCTTACTAGCGGGATCACAGATACGCAGTATTTT
>few|TRBV2|NA|TRBJ1-1
CAKQGNTEAFF
TGTGCCAAACAGGGGAACACTGAAGCTTTCTTT
>many|TRBV18|NA|TRBJ1-4
CASSPRTAATNEKLFF
TGTGCCAGCTCACCTCGGACAGCTGCAACTAATGAAAAACTGTTTTTT
>few|TRBV7-9|TRBD1|TRBJ1-6
CASRRSGTGDSPLHF
TGTGCCAGCAGACGATCCGGGACAGGGGATTCACCCCTCCACTTT
>many|TRBV29-1|NA|TRBJ2-1
CSAQTTTNDEQFF
TGCAGCGCCCAGACTACCACCAACGATGAGCAGTTCTTC
>NA|TRBV5-5|NA|TRBJ2-1
CASSLSGDRSSYNEQFF
TGTGCCAGCAGCTTGTCCGGAGATAGGAGCTCCTACAATGAGCAGTTCTTC
>NA|TRBV7-9|NA|TRBJ2-7
CASSPTTGIPLNEQYF
TGTGCCAGCAGCCCAACAACAGGGATCCCATTAAACGAGCAGTACTTC
>few|TRBV7-9|TRBD1|TRBJ2-2
CASSHRGANTGELFF
TGTGCCAGCAGCCACAGGGGCGCGAACACCGGGGAGCTGTTTTTT
>NA|TRBV7-2|NA|TRBJ1-2
CASSSDSSSRGYTF
TGTGCCAGCAGCTCGGACAGCTCTTCTAGAGGCTACACCTTC
>few|TRBV3-1|NA|TRBJ1-1
CASRGLNEAFF
TGTGCCAGCAGGGGACTGAATGAAGCTTTCTTT
>NA|TRBV18|TRBD1|TRBJ2-5
CASTRTGAQETQYF
TGTGCCAGCACAAGGACAGGGGCCCAAGAGACCCAGTACTTC
>NA|TRBV9|NA|TRBJ1-1
CASSVITGYTVNTEAFF
TGTGCCAGCAGCGTAATAACGGGATATACGGTGAACACTGAAGCTTTCTTT
>few|TRBV6-2/TRBV6-3|NA|TRBJ1-5
CASSNPGTYSNQPQHF
TGTGCCAGCAGTAACCCCGGGACATATAGCAATCAGCCCCAGCATTTT
>NA|TRBV4-3|NA|TRBJ2-7
CASSQDRGGGGGEQYF
TGCGCCAGCAGCCAAGATAGGGGAGGAGGCGGCGGGGAGCAGTACTTC
>few|TRBV6-6|NA|TRBJ2-7
CASSYSIPGYEQYF
TGTGCCAGCAGTTACTCGATCCCAGGCTACGAGCAGTACTTC
>NA|TRBV2|TRBD1|TRBJ2-3
CARGLTGQGGDTQYF
TGTGCCAGGGGCCTTACGGGACAGGGAGGAGATACGCAGTATTTT
>NA|TRBV6-6|TRBD1|TRBJ1-3
CASSYSTGESSGNTIYF
TGTGCCAGCAGTTACTCGACAGGGGAAAGCTCTGGAAACACCATATATTTT
>few|TRBV5-6|TRBD1|TRBJ1-1
CASSLSFRGHTEAFF
TGTGCCAGCAGCTTGAGTTTCAGGGGGCACACTGAAGCTTTCTTT
>few|TRBV5-4|NA|TRBJ2-6
CASRDQERASGANVLTF
TGTGCCAGCAGGGACCAAGAAAGGGCCTCTGGGGCCAACGTCCTGACTTTC
>many|TRBV2|TRBD1|TRBJ1-1
CASRDRGGTEAFF
TGTGCCAGCAGGGACAGGGGTGGCACTGAAGCTTTCTTT
>NA|TRBV30|TRBD1|TRBJ1-6
CAWSEGQGNSPLHF
TGTGCCTGGAGTGAAGGACAGGGGAATTCACCCCTCCACTTT
>NA|TRBV5-1|NA|TRBJ1-5
CASSQSGTSNQPQHF
TGCGCCAGCAGCCAAAGTGGAACGAGCAATCAGCCCCAGCATTTT
>NA|TRBV18|TRBD1|TRBJ2-2
CASSQPGQGNTGELFF
TGTGCCAGCTCCCAGCCGGGACAGGGGAACACCGGGGAGCTGTTTTTT
>few|TRBV20-1|NA|TRBJ1-6
CSARAPDSLELHF
TGCAGTGCTAGAGCCCCGGACAGCTTGGAACTCCACTTT
>few|TRBV20-1|TRBD1|TRBJ1-5
CSARDGQGLSNQPQHF
TGCAGTGCTAGAGATGGACAGGGCCTTAGCAATCAGCCCCAGCATTTT
>few|TRBV14|NA|TRBJ1-4
CASSQDGWGEVFF
TGTGCCAGCAGCCAAGATGGATGGGGTGAGGTGTTTTTT
>few|TRBV2|NA|TRBJ2-3
CASRRLLQKNTQYF
TGTGCCAGCCGTAGGTTACTTCAAAAAAATACGCAGTATTTT
>NA|TRBV20-1|NA|TRBJ1-2
CSAKRTENYGYTF
TGCAGTGCGAAGAGGACAGAAAACTATGGCTACACCTTC
>few|TRBV29-1|NA|TRBJ1-1
CSVKARENTEAFF
TGCAGCGTTAAAGCCAGGGAAAACACTGAAGCTTTCTTT
>few|TRBV6-4|NA|TRBJ2-3
CASSEGRHTDTQYF
TGTGCCAGCAGTGAGGGGAGACACACAGATACGCAGTATTTT